The 23 T cell receptor beta chains below come from one sample, sequenced in a study of technical replicates of blood from a few donors. Some clones are missing from TCRdb's copy, which holds only in-frame ones; the method was immunoSEQ multiplex PCR. The repertoire has about 83,000 clones, about 92% of them found once; the top ten carry 0.27%. Sequenced input: T cells isolated from PBMCs. These receptor sequences come from a human donor in good health.

In its sample, this clone was seen once. The rearrangement links TRBV7-9 to TRBJ1-2; D is unclear. The CDR3 is 14 amino acids. Trimming took 4 bases from V and 2 from J, leaving 11 bases between them. Germline CDR1 and CDR2: SEHNR and FQNEAQ (reference sequence). Here the CDR3 reads CASSYASGNYGYTF. CDR3 DNA sequence: TGTGCCAGCAGCTACGCTTCGGGGAACTATGGCTACACCTTC.

DNA for the CDR3: TGTGCCAGCAGCCCAAGTTCAGGGTCCGAGACCCAGTACTTC. Translating it yields CASSPSSGSETQYF. The chain couples TRBV11-2 to TRBJ2-5; possibly TRBD1 for D (5 bases). V shed 5 bases and J shed 5 bases, with 15 bases lying between them. Germline CDR1 is SGHAT and CDR2 is FQNNGV. This CDR3 has 14 amino acids.

CDR3 bases: TGCGCCAGCAGCCTGGACAGGGGAGGATCTGGGGCCAACGTCCTGACTTTC. This gives the protein CASSLDRGGSGANVLTF. The rearrangement links TRBV5-1 to TRBJ2-6; 9 nucleotides match TRBD1. The CDR3 covers 17 residues. Germline CDR1 reads SGHRS; CDR2 reads YFSETQ. V shed 4 bases, J shed 1 base, and the junction held 6 bases outside the gene matches.

The genes are TRBV7-3 and TRBJ2-1, with 7 positions matching TRBD2. Trimming took 5 bases from V and 7 from J; bases not matched to a gene: 2. CDR3 length equals 12 residues. Germline CDR1 and CDR2: SGHTA and FQGTGA. The CDR3 loop is CASSTGGNEQFF. Here the CDR3 DNA reads TGTGCCAGCAGCACCGGGGGGAATGAGCAGTTCTTC.

The chain employs TRBV28 and TRBJ2-7, with 9 bases aligning to TRBD1. Germline lookup yields CDR1 MDHEN and CDR2 SYDVKM. Trimming removed 6 bases from V and 0 bases from J; junction bases left unmatched: 6. The CDR3 totals 15 residues. The CDR3 region has the DNA TGTGCCAGCAGCCAGACAGGGGGGAGCTCCTACGAGCAGTACTTC. It specifies CASSQTGGSSYEQYF.

The V and J genes are TRBV5-5 and TRBJ2-3; a weak D match, TRBD1 (5 bases). The CDR3 totals 16 residues. Trimming pared 2 bases from V and 3 bases from J, leaving 16 bases between. Germline V lookup: CDR1 SGHKS, CDR2 YYEKEE (reference sequence). In nucleotides, the CDR3 is TGTGCCAGCAGCTTCCCCCAGGGTGAAGTGACAGATACGCAGTATTTT. Amino acid sequence: CASSFPQGEVTDTQYF.

The chain couples TRBV11-2 to TRBJ1-2; 9 nucleotides line up with TRBD1. V gave up 4 bases and J gave up 9 bases; unmatched junction bases: 6. Per the germline V gene, CDR1 is SGHAT and CDR2 is FQNNGV. This CDR3 is built from 13 residues. CDR3 DNA: TGTGCCAGCAGCTCCGGGACAGGGTACCGCTACACCTTC. It translates to CASSSGTGYRYTF.

For the CDR3, the DNA is TGCGCCAGCAGCCAAGTAGCGGGGGGGCCCAATGGGCAGTACTTC. This encodes CASSQVAGGPNGQYF. The chain couples TRBV4-1 to TRBJ2-7; 11 nucleotides line up with TRBD2. CDR1 and CDR2 (germline): MGHRA, YSYEKL. This CDR3 has 15 amino acids. V lost 1 base, J lost 9 bases, and 8 bases stayed unmatched.

This chain connects TRBV9 to TRBJ2-1, with D perhaps TRBD1 (5 bases). Germline loops: CDR1 SGDLS, CDR2 YYNGEE. This CDR3 is 16 amino acids long. V was pared by 0 bases and J by 8 bases, with 18 bases between. CDR3 DNA: TGTGCCAGCAGCGTAGCTTGGGGCCAATGGGCCGATGAGCAGTTCTTC. Translation gives CASSVAWGQWADEQFF.

The rearrangement links TRBV19 to TRBJ1-6; 7 bases are shared with TRBD1. V was clipped by 5 bases and J by 5 bases; unmatched bases: 3. The CDR3 spans 14 residues. Looked up from germline, CDR1 is LNHDA and CDR2 is SQIVND (reference sequence). CDR3 bases: TGTGCCAGTAGTGACAGGGAAGATAATTCACCCCTCCACTTT. It specifies CASSDREDNSPLHF. The whole variable domain, filled in from reference TRBV19 and TRBJ1-6, reads DGGITQSPKYLFRKEGQNVTLSCEQNLNHDAMYWYRQDPGQGLRLIYYSQIVNDFQKGDIAEGYSVSREKKESFPLTVTSAQKNPTAFYLCASSDREDNSPLHFGNGTRLTVT.

The gene calls are TRBV5-1 and TRBJ2-3, with D possibly TRBD2 on 5 matching bases. The V and J ends lost 1 base and 2 bases respectively, with 8 bases between them. The CDR3 loop spans 14 amino acids. Germline V CDR1 and CDR2: SGHRS, YFSETQ. CDR3 sequence (DNA): TGCGCCAGCAGCTTGTCGGGGTCCACAGATACGCAGTATTTT. Its protein product is CASSLSGSTDTQYF.

V and J are TRBV11-3 and TRBJ2-5, with 10 bases matching TRBD1. The CDR3 has 15 residues. Germline V gene data show CDR1 as SGHNT and CDR2 as YENEEA. V trimming: 1 base; J trimming: 4 bases; junction bases outside the gene matches: 3. DNA for the CDR3: TGTGCCAGCAGCTTAGGGACAGGGGGACGAGAGACCCAGTACTTC. It translates to CASSLGTGGRETQYF.

The rearrangement uses TRBV14 and TRBJ2-5, with D tentatively TRBD1 (5 bases). Trimming left V 4 bases short and J 3 bases short, with 12 bases between. Germline CDR1 is SGHDN and CDR2 is FVKESK. This CDR3 has 14 residues. The CDR3 sequence is CASSPGHKEETQYF. The CDR3 bases are TGTGCCAGCAGCCCCGGACACAAAGAAGAGACCCAGTACTTC.

The chain recombines TRBV15 with TRBJ1-4; TRBD1 is a possible D gene (6 bases). V lost 5 bases to trimming and J lost 4 bases, with 17 bases between them. Germline V gives CDR1 LNHNV, CDR2 YYDKDF (reference sequence). CDR3 length equals 16 residues. The CDR3 spells CATSRTTGGGNEKLFF. The CDR3 coding sequence is TGTGCCACCAGCCGGACCACGGGAGGGGGTAATGAAAAACTGTTTTTT.

The J gene is TRBJ2-2, the V gene TRBV5-1; no clear D gene. The V end lost 0 bases, the J end lost 2 bases, and 8 bases lay between the germline ends. Germline CDR1 reads SGHRS; CDR2 reads YFSETQ. The CDR3 length is 15 residues. The CDR3 region is CASSLETANTGELFF. The CDR3 region has the DNA TGCGCCAGCAGCTTGGAAACAGCTAACACCGGGGAGCTGTTTTTT.

The rearrangement uses TRBV19 and TRBJ2-7, with D possibly TRBD2 on 6 matching bases. Germline V gives CDR1 LNHDA, CDR2 SQIVND (reference sequence). The CDR3 totals 14 residues. Trimming cost V 3 bases and J 4 bases, with 13 bases left between them. The CDR3 bases are TGTGCCAGTAGTATGGGATCTGGAGGGTACGAGCAGTACTTC. Protein sequence: CASSMGSGGYEQYF.

The chain combines TRBV5-1 with TRBJ2-2; D gene uncertain. Trimming removed 0 bases at V and 4 bases at J, with 4 bases between. The V gene's germline CDR1 is SGHRS and CDR2 YFSETQ. There are 13 residues in the CDR3. CDR3 residues: CASSLGGTGELFF. DNA of the CDR3: TGCGCCAGCAGCTTGGGAGGCACCGGGGAGCTGTTTTTT.

The chain joins TRBV29-1 to TRBJ1-2, with a tentative D call TRBD1 (5 bases). The CDR3 has 11 amino acids. Germline CDR1 reads SQVTM; CDR2 reads ANQGSEA. V shed 6 bases and J shed 7 bases, with 12 bases lying between them. CDR3 nucleotides: TGCAGCGTGCCCTCAGGGCGTGGCTACACCTTC. This translates into CSVPSGRGYTF.

V and J are TRBV19 and TRBJ2-1, with 8 bases that match TRBD2. Germline-derived CDR1 and CDR2 are LNHDA and SQIVND (reference sequence). After removal of 5 bases from V and 7 bases from J, the junction contained 4 bases not matched to a gene. This CDR3 spans 13 amino acids. CDR3 amino acids: CASSRGGPNEQFF. The CDR3 DNA reads as TGTGCCAGTAGTCGGGGGGGGCCAAATGAGCAGTTCTTC.

The chain couples TRBV28 to TRBJ2-1; 13 bases map to TRBD2. Germline CDR1 is MDHEN and CDR2 is SYDVKM. The CDR3 spans 16 residues. Trimming cost V 5 bases and J 3 bases; bases outside gene matches: 4. The CDR3 here is CASSQLAGGIYNEQFF. The DNA for the CDR3 is TGTGCCAGCAGTCAACTAGCGGGAGGGATCTACAATGAGCAGTTCTTC.

The chain uses TRBV4-1 and TRBJ2-1, with 7 bases fitting TRBD2. V shed 1 base and J 4 bases; nucleotides not matched to a gene: 7. From germline, CDR1 is MGHRA and CDR2 YSYEKL. The CDR3 extends over 16 amino acids. The CDR3 sequence is CASSQASGGKYNEQFF. The CDR3 region has the DNA TGCGCCAGCAGCCAAGCTAGCGGAGGGAAGTACAATGAGCAGTTCTTC.

The chain uses TRBV7-3 and TRBJ1-1; TRBD1 matches at 9 bases. CDR3 length equals 14 residues. After removal of 5 bases from V and 3 bases from J, the junction contained 4 bases not matched to a gene. CDR1 is SGHTA, CDR2 FQGTGA, per germline. CDR3 sequence (DNA): TGTGCCAGCAGCCCTTGGACAGGGGACACTGAAGCTTTCTTT. This sequence encodes CASSPWTGDTEAFF.

The chain is built from TRBV4-1 and TRBJ1-2, with TRBD1 matching 8 bases. Germline V CDR1 and CDR2: MGHRA, YSYEKL. With 3 bases clipped from V and 3 bases from J, the junction kept 6 bases outside the gene matches. The CDR3 runs 15 residues. In DNA, the CDR3 is TGCGCCAGCAGCCACCGGACAGGGCGTGACTATGGCTACACCTTC. It encodes CASSHRTGRDYGYTF.